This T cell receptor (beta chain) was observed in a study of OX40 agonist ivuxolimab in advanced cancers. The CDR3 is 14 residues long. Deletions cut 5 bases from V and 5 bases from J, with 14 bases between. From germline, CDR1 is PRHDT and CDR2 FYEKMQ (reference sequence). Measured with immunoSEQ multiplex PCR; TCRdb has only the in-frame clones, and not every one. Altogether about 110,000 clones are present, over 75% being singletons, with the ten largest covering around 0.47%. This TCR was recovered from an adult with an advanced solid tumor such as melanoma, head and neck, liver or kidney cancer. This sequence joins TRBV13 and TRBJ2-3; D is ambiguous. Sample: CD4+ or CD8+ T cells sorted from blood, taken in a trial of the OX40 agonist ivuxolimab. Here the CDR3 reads CASSPRAVGDTQYF. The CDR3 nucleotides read TGTGCCAGCAGCCCCCGGGCCGTAGGAGATACGCAGTATTTT.